The 29 T cell receptor beta chains below all came from one sample that was sequenced in a study of somatic mutations in cytotoxic T cells in rheumatoid arthritis (dated by TCRdb to the late 2010s). Libraries came from the immunoSEQ multiplex PCR assay. TCRdb's version of the immuneACCESS table is confined to in-frame rearrangements and falls short of the full clone set. An unresolved V gene accounts for under half of the shortfall where checked; the remainder is of unknown origin. In this sample the table shows some 14,000 clones, around 77% of which occur a single time. The biggest ten clones account for approximately 15% of the sample. The sample consisted of CD8+ T cells sorted from blood. The receptors stem from an adult with rheumatoid arthritis.

This chain links TRBV10-2 with TRBJ2-7; possible D gene TRBD1, 6 bases. This CDR3 has 15 amino acids. The V end was cut by 5 bases, the J end by 1 base, with 15 bases between. Germline-derived CDR1 and CDR2 are WSHSY and SAAADI. The CDR3 sequence: CASSTVKTGSYEQYV. The CDR3 DNA reads TGCGCCAGCAGTACCGTCAAGACAGGTTCCTACGAGCAGTACGTC.

The J gene is TRBJ1-5, the V gene TRBV5-6; 8 bases are a match to TRBD1. Germline V gives CDR1 SGHDT, CDR2 YYEEEE. The CDR3 is made up of 16 amino acids. Trimming took 0 bases from V and 2 from J; bases not matched to a gene: 4. The CDR3 sequence: CASSLGQGLGNQPQHF. The CDR3 nucleotides read TGTGCCAGCAGCTTGGGACAGGGGCTAGGCAATCAGCCCCAGCATTTT.

The chain uses TRBV25-1 and TRBJ2-1; TRBD2 is a possible D gene (6 bases). The CDR3 totals 15 residues. Germline CDR1 reads MGHDK; CDR2 reads SYGVNS. Trimming removed 2 bases from V and 2 bases from J, with 10 bases in between. The CDR3 loop is CASSEGGEAYNEQFF. In DNA form, the CDR3 reads TGTGCCAGCAGTGAAGGCGGGGAAGCCTACAATGAGCAGTTCTTC.

This sequence joins TRBV11-2 and TRBJ1-2, with TRBD1 identical over 7 bases. CDR1 is SGHAT and CDR2 is FQNNGV in the germline V gene. The CDR3 length is 15 residues. The J segment lost 6 bases and the V segment lost 5 bases, leaving 12 bases of the junction unmatched. In nucleotides, the CDR3 is TGTGCCAGCAGCCCCACGACAGGGTCCGGCGATGGCTACACCTTC. Translation gives CASSPTTGSGDGYTF. Variable domain in full (rest from reference TRBV11-2 and TRBJ1-2): EAGVAQSPRYKIIEKRQSVAFWCNPISGHATLYWYQQILGQGPKLLIQFQNNGVVDDSQLPKDRFSAERLKGVDSTLKIQPAKLEDSAVYLCASSPTTGSGDGYTFGSGTRLTVV.

The CDR3 region has the DNA TGTGCCAGCAGCTTAGGGGCAGGGAGCACCGGGGAGCTGTTTTTT. Translating gives CASSLGAGSTGELFF. This chain joins TRBV7-9 and TRBJ2-2, with D possibly called TRBD1 or TRBD2 (5 bases each). This CDR3 is built from 15 residues. CDR1 is SEHNR, CDR2 FQNEAQ, per germline (reference sequence). Trimming stripped 1 base from V and 4 bases from J, with 10 bases between.

This chain connects TRBV5-4 to TRBJ1-1; 10 nucleotides align to TRBD1. The germline CDR1 and CDR2 sequences are SGHNT and YYREEE (reference sequence). This CDR3 spans 14 amino acids. The trim removed 4 bases at V and 3 bases at J, leaving 3 bases unmatched. The CDR3 bases are TGTGCCAGCAGCCTGGACAGGGGGTACACTGAAGCTTTCTTT. It specifies CASSLDRGYTEAFF.

V gene TRBV2 combines with J gene TRBJ1-2; unclear D gene. Trimming left V 4 bases short and J 8 bases short, with 11 bases between. CDR3 length: 12 amino acids. Germline CDR1 SNHLY, CDR2 FYNNEI. DNA for the CDR3: TGTGCCAGCAGTGTTGTGGGAGGGGGCTACACCTTC. It specifies CASSVVGGGYTF.

This chain uses TRBV29-1 with TRBJ1-2, with TRBD1 matching 7 bases. Trimming removed 6 bases from V and 5 bases from J; junction bases left unmatched: 9. CDR1 is SQVTM, CDR2 ANQGSEA, per germline. This CDR3 comprises 13 residues. The CDR3 spells CSVPGQSTYGYTF. CDR3 sequence (DNA): TGCAGCGTCCCGGGACAGAGTACGTATGGCTACACCTTC.

This chain joins TRBV6-4 and TRBJ2-7, with a possible D match to TRBD2 (6 bases). The CDR3 loop spans 18 amino acids. V lost 0 bases and J lost 3, with 21 bases in between. Germline loops: CDR1 MRHNA, CDR2 SNTAGT. The CDR3 is CASSDSWRGGDRGYEQYV. The CDR3, as DNA: TGTGCCAGCAGTGACTCTTGGAGGGGCGGGGATCGGGGCTACGAGCAGTACGTC.

The rearrangement uses TRBV28 and TRBJ2-1; 7 bases line up with TRBD2. The V gene end was trimmed by 5 bases and the J gene end by 4 bases; junction bases not matched to a gene: 17. The CDR3 has 18 residues. CDR1 and CDR2 from the germline V gene are MDHEN and SYDVKM. The CDR3 loop reads CASSNFPSGASSYNEQFF. CDR3 in DNA: TGTGCCAGCAGTAACTTTCCTAGCGGAGCCTCGTCGTACAATGAGCAGTTCTTC.

The V call is TRBV7-8, the J call TRBJ2-5; possible D gene TRBD2, 7 bases. Germline V lookup: CDR1 SGHVS, CDR2 FQNEAQ. The CDR3 contains 15 residues. Trimming took 5 bases from V and 4 from J, leaving 17 bases between them. The DNA for the CDR3 is TGTGCCAGCAGCCTTCCCGGGGGGCTAGGAGAGACCCAGTACTTC. Residues: CASSLPGGLGETQYF.

The CDR3: CSAPSVYGYTF. Written as DNA, the CDR3 is TGCAGTGCTCCTAGTGTCTATGGCTACACCTTC. The chain joins TRBV20-1 to TRBJ1-2; no definite D call. CDR3 length: 11 residues. V was shortened by 5 bases and J by 4 bases, with 8 bases between the two germline ends. Germline CDR1 and CDR2: DFQATT and SNEGSKA (reference sequence).

The chain uses TRBV7-9 and TRBJ1-5, with D possibly TRBD1 on 6 matching bases. V was trimmed by 2 bases and J by 7 bases, leaving 12 bases between them. Germline CDR1 reads SEHNR; CDR2 reads FQNEAQ (reference sequence). The CDR3 runs to 14 residues. The CDR3 coding sequence is TGTGCCAGCAGCTTACCGGGGGCTCGGCAGCCCCAGCATTTT. This gives the protein CASSLPGARQPQHF.

This chain joins TRBV5-1 and TRBJ2-2; D might be TRBD2 (6 bases). This CDR3 region has 13 residues. Germline V gene lookup returns CDR1 SGHRS and CDR2 YFSETQ. Trimming left V 2 bases short and J 5 bases short, with 7 bases between. The CDR3 nucleotides are TGCGCCAGCAGCTTTGGGAGGACCGGGGAGCTGTTTTTT. Its protein is CASSFGRTGELFF.

This chain uses TRBV7-9 with TRBJ2-5; D unclear. In germline, CDR1 is SEHNR, CDR2 FQNEAQ (reference sequence). The CDR3 is made up of 15 amino acids. Trimming removed 2 bases from V and 5 bases from J, with 15 bases in between. CDR3 region: CASSLSSGPLETQYF. The CDR3 DNA reads as TGTGCCAGCAGCTTATCGTCGGGTCCCCTGGAGACCCAGTACTTC.

V usage is TRBV21-1 and J usage is TRBJ2-1; the D call of TRBD1 is as the table states it, not checked on the DNA. TRBV21-1 is a pseudogene locus. The CDR3 has 17 amino acids. CDR3 residues: CASSKRGHLGPYNEQFF. The CDR3 coding sequence is TGTGCCAGCAGCAAAAGGGGGCATCTAGGTCCTTACAATGAGCAGTTCTTC.

V usage is TRBV27 and J usage is TRBJ1-2; D is undetermined. The CDR3 loop spans 14 amino acids. Germline lookup yields CDR1 MNHEY and CDR2 SMNVEV (reference sequence). V was shortened by 5 bases and J by 1 base, with 11 bases between the two germline ends. The CDR3 DNA reads as TGTGCCAGCAGTGGCGCGCGGGATAACTATGGCTACACCTTC. Amino acid sequence: CASSGARDNYGYTF.

The chain couples TRBV19 to TRBJ2-2, with D perhaps matching TRBD1 (5 bases). With 3 bases removed from V and 5 bases from J, the gap between germline ends came to 13 bases. Germline CDR1 reads LNHDA; CDR2 reads SQIVND (reference sequence). The CDR3 totals 15 residues. The CDR3 DNA follows: TGTGCCAGTAGTATGACATCGTCAGGGACCGGGGAGCTGTTTTTT. This gives the protein CASSMTSSGTGELFF. Complete variable domain (other parts from reference TRBV19 and TRBJ2-2): DGGITQSPKYLFRKEGQNVTLSCEQNLNHDAMYWYRQDPGQGLRLIYYSQIVNDFQKGDIAEGYSVSREKKESFPLTVTSAQKNPTAFYLCASSMTSSGTGELFFGEGSRLTVL.

The J gene is TRBJ1-3, the V gene TRBV28; a weak D match, TRBD1 (5 bases). The germline V gene encodes CDR1 MDHEN and CDR2 SYDVKM. The V end was cut by 7 bases, the J end by 0 bases, with 16 bases between. This CDR3 has 16 amino acids. The CDR3 here is CASKDWTNRSGNTIYF. CDR3 coding DNA: TGTGCCAGCAAGGATTGGACAAACCGCTCTGGAAACACCATATATTTT.

V usage is TRBV6-6 and J usage is TRBJ2-7; no definite D call. The V end was cut by 5 bases, the J end by 5 bases, with 7 bases between. The V gene's germline CDR1 is MNHNY and CDR2 SVGAGI (reference sequence). The CDR3 has 11 amino acids. CDR3 in amino acids: CASSLVDEQYF. In DNA form, the CDR3 reads TGTGCCAGCAGTCTCGTCGACGAGCAGTACTTC.

This sequence joins TRBV5-1 and TRBJ1-4, with D unresolved. This CDR3 is built from 16 residues. Germline V gene lookup returns CDR1 SGHRS and CDR2 YFSETQ. Trimming removed 1 base from V and 2 bases from J, with 12 bases in between. The CDR3 bases are TGCGCCAGCAGCTTGCTTGGGTTCGGTACTAATGAAAAACTGTTTTTT. It encodes CASSLLGFGTNEKLFF.

V usage is TRBV13 and J usage is TRBJ2-6, with unresolved D. V lost 5 bases and J 0 bases, leaving 8 bases between the germline ends. Germline CDR1 and CDR2: PRHDT and FYEKMQ (reference sequence). The CDR3 is made up of 15 amino acids. The CDR3 DNA follows: TGTGCCAGCAGCCCCTGGCGCTCTGGGGCCAACGTCCTGACTTTC. Protein: CASSPWRSGANVLTF.

The J gene is TRBJ2-1, the V gene TRBV6-5, with D tentatively TRBD1 (6 bases). The CDR3 runs to 15 residues. CDR1 is MNHEY, CDR2 SVGAGI, per germline. Deletions cut 2 bases from V and 0 bases from J, with 8 bases between. This chain's CDR3 is CASSYGGASYNEQFF. The CDR3 DNA sequence: TGTGCCAGCAGTTACGGGGGCGCCTCCTACAATGAGCAGTTCTTC.

V is TRBV7-9 and J is TRBJ2-1; D could derive from TRBD1 or TRBD2 (5 bases each). CDR3 length: 18 residues. V lost 5 bases, J lost 1 base, and 21 bases lay in between. The germline gives CDR1 SEHNR, CDR2 FQNEAQ (reference sequence). CDR3: CASSKTAGTDSSYNEQFF. CDR3 nucleotides: TGTGCCAGCAGCAAAACCGCAGGGACCGACTCGTCCTACAATGAGCAGTTCTTC.

This clone was seen only a few times. The chain uses TRBV4-1 and TRBJ1-5; TRBD1 aligns across 8 bases. The CDR3 contains 16 residues. V lost 4 bases, J lost 3 bases, and 8 bases stayed unmatched. Germline CDR1 reads MGHRA; CDR2 reads YSYEKL. The CDR3 loop reads CASSLLGQGANQPQHF. CDR3 sequence (DNA): TGCGCCAGCAGCCTACTCGGACAGGGTGCCAATCAGCCCCAGCATTTT.

The gene calls are TRBV9 and TRBJ1-1; 7 bases are shared with TRBD1. J was trimmed by 3 bases and V by 4 bases; bases with no gene match: 6. CDR1 and CDR2 from the germline V gene are SGDLS and YYNGEE. This CDR3 is built from 14 residues. CDR3 sequence: CASSPYRGHTEAFF. CDR3 DNA sequence: TGTGCCAGCAGCCCCTACAGGGGCCACACTGAAGCTTTCTTT.

The chain has TRBV19 and TRBJ1-2; unclear D gene. Germline values: CDR1 LNHDA, CDR2 SQIVND (reference sequence). V shed 4 bases and J shed 4 bases, with 4 bases lying between them. This CDR3 has 11 residues. CDR3: CASSTLYGYTF. The CDR3, as DNA: TGTGCCAGTAGTACCCTCTATGGCTACACCTTC.

This clone was counted a single time. The rearrangement uses TRBV6-1 and TRBJ2-1; maybe TRBD2 (6 bases). The CDR3 consists of 14 residues. Germline V gives CDR1 MNHNS, CDR2 SASEGT. Trimming removed 7 bases from V and 7 bases from J, with 17 bases in between. DNA for the CDR3: TGTGCCAGCATCGACGGGGGTCTGAGGAATGAGCAGTTCTTC. Translating gives CASIDGGLRNEQFF.

The chain has TRBV11-2 and TRBJ2-3; 7 bases map to TRBD2. CDR3 length: 17 residues. The trim removed 1 base at V and 2 bases at J, leaving 9 bases unmatched. Germline V CDR1 and CDR2: SGHAT, FQNNGV. Written as DNA, the CDR3 is TGTGCCAGCAGCTTAGGTCTGAGGCGGGGGTACACAGATACGCAGTATTTT. Translated, it gives CASSLGLRRGYTDTQYF.